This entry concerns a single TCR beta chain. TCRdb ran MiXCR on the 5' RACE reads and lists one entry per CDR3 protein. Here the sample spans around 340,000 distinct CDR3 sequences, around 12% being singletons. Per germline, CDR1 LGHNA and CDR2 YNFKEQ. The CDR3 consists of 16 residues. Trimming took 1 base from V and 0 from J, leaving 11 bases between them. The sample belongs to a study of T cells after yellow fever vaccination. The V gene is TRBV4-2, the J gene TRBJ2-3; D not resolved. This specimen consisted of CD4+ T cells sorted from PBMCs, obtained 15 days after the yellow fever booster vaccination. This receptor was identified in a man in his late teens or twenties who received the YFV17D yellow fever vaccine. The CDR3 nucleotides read TGTGCCAGCAGCCAAGGCCTCCTACCTAGCACAGATACGCAGTATTTT. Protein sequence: CASSQGLLPSTDTQYF.